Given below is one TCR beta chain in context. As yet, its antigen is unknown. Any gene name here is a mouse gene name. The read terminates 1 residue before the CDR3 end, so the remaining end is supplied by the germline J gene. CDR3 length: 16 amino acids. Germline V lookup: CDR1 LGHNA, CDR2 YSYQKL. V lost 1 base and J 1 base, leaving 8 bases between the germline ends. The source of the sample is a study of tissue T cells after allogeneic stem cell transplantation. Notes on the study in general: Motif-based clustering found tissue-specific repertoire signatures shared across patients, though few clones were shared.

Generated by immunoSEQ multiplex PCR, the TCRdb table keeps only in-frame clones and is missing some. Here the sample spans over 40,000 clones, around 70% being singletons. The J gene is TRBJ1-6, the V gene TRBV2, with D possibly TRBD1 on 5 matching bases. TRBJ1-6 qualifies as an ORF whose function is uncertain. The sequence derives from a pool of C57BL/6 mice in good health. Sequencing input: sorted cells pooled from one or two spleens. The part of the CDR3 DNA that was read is TGTGCCAGCAGCCAAGGGACACCCTCCTATAATTCGCCCCTCTAC. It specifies CASSQGTPSYNSPLY. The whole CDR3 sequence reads CASSQGTPSYNSPLYF.